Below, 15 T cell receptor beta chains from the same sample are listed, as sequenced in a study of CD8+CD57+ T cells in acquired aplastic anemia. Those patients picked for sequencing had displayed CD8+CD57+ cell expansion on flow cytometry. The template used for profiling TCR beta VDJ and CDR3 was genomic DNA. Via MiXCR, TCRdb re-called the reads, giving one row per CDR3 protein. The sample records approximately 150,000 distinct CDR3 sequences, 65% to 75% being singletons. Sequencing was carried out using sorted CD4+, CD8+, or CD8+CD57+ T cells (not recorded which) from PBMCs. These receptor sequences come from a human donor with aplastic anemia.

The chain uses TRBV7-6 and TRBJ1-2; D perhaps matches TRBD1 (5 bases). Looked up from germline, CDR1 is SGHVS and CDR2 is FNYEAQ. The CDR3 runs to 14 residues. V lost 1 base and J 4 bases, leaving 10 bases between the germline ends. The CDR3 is CASSLVPGTYGYTF. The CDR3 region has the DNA TGTGCCAGCAGCTTAGTCCCCGGGACCTATGGCTACACCTTC.

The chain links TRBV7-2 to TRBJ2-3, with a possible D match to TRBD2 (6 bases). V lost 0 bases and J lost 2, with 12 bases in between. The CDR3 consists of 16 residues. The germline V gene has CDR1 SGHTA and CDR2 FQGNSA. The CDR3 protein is CASSLARDPVTDTQYF. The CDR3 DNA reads TGTGCCAGCAGCTTAGCGCGGGACCCAGTCACAGATACGCAGTATTTT.

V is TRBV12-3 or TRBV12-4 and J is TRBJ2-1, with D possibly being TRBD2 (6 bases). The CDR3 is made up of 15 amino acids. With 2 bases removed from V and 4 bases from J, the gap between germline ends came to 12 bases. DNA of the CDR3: TGTGCCAGCAGTTTAAGGCGGGGAGGTTACAATGAGCAGTTCTTC. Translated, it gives CASSLRRGGYNEQFF.

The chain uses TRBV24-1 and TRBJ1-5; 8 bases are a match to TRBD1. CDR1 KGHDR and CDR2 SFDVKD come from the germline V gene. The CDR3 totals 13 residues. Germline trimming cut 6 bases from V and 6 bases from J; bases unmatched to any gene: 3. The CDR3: CATSRTGGQPQHF. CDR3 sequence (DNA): TGTGCCACCAGTCGAACAGGGGGTCAGCCCCAGCATTTT.

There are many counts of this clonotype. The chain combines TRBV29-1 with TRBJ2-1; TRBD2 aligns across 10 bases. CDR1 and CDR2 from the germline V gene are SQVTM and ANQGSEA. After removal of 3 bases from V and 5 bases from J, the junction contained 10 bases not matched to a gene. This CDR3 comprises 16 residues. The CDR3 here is CSVDGYGLAANNEQFF. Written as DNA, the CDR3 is TGCAGCGTTGATGGGTATGGACTAGCGGCAAACAATGAGCAGTTCTTC.

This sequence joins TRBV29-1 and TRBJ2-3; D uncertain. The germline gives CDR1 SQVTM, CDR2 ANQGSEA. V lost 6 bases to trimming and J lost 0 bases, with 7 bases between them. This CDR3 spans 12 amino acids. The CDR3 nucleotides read TGCAGCGTCACGGCTAGCACAGATACGCAGTATTTT. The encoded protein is CSVTASTDTQYF.

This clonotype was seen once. CDR3 nucleotides: TGTGCCAGCAGCCGTAGCCCGGGACAGGGGGCGCAGACCCAGTACTTC. As protein: CASSRSPGQGAQTQYF. This chain uses TRBV7-2 with TRBJ2-5, with 12 nucleotides matching TRBD1. Per the germline V gene, CDR1 is SGHTA and CDR2 is FQGNSA. The CDR3 sequence is 16 residues long. V trimming: 5 bases; J trimming: 6 bases; junction bases outside the gene matches: 10.

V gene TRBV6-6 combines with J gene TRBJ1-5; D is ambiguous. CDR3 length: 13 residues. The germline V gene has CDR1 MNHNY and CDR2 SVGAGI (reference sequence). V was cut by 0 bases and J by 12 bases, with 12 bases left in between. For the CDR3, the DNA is TGTGCCAGCAGTTACTCGCGTCCGGAGGACCAGCATTTT. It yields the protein CASSYSRPEDQHF.

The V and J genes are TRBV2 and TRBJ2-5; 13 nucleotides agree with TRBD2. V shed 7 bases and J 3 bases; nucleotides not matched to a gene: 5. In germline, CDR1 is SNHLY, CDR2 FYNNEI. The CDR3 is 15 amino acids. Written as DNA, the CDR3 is TGTGCCAGCACCCAGACTAGCGGGGGGAAAGAGACCCAGTACTTC. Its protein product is CASTQTSGGKETQYF.

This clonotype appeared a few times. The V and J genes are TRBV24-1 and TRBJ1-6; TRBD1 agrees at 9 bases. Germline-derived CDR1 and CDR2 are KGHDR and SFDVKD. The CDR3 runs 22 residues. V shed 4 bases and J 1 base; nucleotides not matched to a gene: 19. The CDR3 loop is CATSDPTPDRGYACSYNSPLHF. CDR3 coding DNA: TGTGCCACCAGTGACCCAACACCAGACAGGGGGTATGCGTGTTCCTATAATTCACCCCTCCACTTT.

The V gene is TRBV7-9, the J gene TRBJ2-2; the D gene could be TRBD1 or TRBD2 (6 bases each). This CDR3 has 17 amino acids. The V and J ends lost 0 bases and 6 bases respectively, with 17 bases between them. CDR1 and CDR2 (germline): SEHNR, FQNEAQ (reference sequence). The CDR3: CASSLAGGGGRSGELFF. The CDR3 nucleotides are TGTGCCAGCAGCTTAGCCGGGGGTGGGGGGCGCTCCGGGGAGCTGTTTTTT.

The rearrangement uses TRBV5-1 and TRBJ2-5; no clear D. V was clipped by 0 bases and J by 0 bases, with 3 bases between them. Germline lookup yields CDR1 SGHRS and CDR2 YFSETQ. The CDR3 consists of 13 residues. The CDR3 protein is CASSLEYQETQYF. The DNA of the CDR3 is TGCGCCAGCAGCTTGGAGTACCAAGAGACCCAGTACTTC.

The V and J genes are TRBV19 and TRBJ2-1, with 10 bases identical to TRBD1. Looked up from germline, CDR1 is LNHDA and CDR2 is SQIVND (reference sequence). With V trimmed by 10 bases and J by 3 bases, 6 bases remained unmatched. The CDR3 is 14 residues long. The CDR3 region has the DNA TGTGCCACATCCGGGACAGGGGACTACAATGAGCAGTTCTTC. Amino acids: CATSGTGDYNEQFF.

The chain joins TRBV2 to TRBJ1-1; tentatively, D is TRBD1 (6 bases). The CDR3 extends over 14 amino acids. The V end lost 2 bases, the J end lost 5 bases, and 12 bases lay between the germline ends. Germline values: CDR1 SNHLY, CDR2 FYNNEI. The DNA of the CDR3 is TGTGCCAGCAGTGAACAGGGGATTAGAACTGAAGCTTTCTTT. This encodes CASSEQGIRTEAFF.

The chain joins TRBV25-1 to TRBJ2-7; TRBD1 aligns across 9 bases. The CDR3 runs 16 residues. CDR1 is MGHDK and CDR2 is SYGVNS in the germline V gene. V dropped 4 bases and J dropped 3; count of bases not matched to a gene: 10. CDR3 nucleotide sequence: TGTGCCAGCAGTGTTTACTCCGGGACAGGGTTCTACGAGCAGTACTTC. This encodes CASSVYSGTGFYEQYF.